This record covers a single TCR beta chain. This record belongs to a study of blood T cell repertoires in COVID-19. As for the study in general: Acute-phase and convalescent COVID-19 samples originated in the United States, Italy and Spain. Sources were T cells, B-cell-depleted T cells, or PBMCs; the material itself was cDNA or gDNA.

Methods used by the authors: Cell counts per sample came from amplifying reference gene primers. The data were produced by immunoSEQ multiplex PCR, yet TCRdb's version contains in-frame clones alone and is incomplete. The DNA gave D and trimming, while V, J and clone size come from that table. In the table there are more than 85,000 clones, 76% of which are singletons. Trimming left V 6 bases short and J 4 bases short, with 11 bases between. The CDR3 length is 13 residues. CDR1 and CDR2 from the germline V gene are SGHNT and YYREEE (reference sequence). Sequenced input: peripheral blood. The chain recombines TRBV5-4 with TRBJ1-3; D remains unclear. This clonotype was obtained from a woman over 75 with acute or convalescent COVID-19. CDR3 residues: CASTAEMGNTIYF. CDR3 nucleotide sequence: TGTGCCAGCACCGCGGAAATGGGAAACACCATATATTTT. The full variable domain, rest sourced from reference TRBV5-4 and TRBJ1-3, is ETGVTQSPTHLIKTRGQQVTLRCSSQSGHNTVSWYQQALGQGPQFIFQYYREEENGRGNFPPRFSGLQFPNYSSELNVNALELDDSALYLCASTAEMGNTIYFGEGSWLTVV.